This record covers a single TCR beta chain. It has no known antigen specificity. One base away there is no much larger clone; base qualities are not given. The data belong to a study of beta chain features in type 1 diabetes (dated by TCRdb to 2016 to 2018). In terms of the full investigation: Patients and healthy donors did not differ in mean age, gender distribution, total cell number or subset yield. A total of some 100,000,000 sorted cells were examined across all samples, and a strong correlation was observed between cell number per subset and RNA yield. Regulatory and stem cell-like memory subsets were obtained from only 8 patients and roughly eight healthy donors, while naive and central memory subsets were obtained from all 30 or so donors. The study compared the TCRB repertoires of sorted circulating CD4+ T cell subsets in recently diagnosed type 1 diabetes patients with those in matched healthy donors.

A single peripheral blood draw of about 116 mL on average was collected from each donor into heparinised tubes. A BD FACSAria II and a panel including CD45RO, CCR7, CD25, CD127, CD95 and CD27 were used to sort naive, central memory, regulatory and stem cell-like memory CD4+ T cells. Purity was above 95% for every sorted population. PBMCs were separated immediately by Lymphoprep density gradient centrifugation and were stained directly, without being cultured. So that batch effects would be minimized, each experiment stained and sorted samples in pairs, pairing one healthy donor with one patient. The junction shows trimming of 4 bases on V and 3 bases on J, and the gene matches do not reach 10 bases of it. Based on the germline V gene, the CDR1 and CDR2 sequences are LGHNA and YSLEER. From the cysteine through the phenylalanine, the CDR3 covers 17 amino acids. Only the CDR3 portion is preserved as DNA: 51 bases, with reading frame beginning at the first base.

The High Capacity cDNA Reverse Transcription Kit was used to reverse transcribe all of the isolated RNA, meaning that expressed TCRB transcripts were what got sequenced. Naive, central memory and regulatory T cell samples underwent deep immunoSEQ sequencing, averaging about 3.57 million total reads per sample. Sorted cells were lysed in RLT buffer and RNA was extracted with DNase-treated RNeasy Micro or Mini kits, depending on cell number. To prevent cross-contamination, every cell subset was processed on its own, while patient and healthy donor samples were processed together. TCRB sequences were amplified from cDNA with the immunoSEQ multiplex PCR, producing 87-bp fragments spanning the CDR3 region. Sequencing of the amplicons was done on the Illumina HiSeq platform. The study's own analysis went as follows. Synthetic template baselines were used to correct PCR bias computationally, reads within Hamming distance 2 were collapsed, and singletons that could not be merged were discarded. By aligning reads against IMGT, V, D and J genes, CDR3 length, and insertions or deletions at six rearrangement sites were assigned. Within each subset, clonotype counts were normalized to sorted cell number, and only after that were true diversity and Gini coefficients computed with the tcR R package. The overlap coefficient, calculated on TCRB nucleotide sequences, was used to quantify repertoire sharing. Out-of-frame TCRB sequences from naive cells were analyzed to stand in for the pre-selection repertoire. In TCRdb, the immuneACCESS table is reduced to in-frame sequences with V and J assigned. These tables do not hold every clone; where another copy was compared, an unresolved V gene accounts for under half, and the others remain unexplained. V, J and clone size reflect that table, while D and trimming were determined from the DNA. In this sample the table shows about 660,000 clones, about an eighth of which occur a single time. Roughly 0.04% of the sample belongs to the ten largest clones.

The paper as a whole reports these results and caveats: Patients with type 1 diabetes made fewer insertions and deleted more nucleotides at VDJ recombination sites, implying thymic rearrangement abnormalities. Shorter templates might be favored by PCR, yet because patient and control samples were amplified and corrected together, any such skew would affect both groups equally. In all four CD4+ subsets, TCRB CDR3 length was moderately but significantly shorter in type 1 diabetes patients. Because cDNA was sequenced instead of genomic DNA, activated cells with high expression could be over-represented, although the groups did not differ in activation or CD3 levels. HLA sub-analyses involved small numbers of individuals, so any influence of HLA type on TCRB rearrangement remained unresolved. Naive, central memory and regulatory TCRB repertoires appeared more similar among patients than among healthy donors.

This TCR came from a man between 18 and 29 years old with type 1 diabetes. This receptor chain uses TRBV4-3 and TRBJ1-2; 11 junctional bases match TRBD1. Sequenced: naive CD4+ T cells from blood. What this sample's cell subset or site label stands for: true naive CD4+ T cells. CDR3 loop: CASSRSLPGQGDYGYTF. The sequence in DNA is TGCGCCAGCAGCCGATCGCTGCCGGGACAGGGGGACTATGGCTACACCTTC.